One sample yielded the 21 T cell receptor beta chains listed below, sequenced in a study of neurological immune-mediated disorders. TCRdb reprocessed the 5' RACE reads with MiXCR, giving one entry per CDR3 protein. The data contain tens of thousands of distinct CDR3 sequences, 9.5% to 13% of them singletons. Input material: CD4+ T cells from blood. The receptor set was obtained from a woman in her thirties with HTLV-1-associated myelopathy (HAM/TSP).

This clonotype was seen at least ten times. This rearrangement joins TRBV10-3 to TRBJ2-2, with D perhaps matching TRBD1 or TRBD2 (5 bases each). CDR3 length: 14 amino acids. CDR1 and CDR2 from the germline V gene are ENHRY and SYGVKD. The V end lost 6 bases, the J end lost 3 bases, and 11 bases lay between the germline ends. The CDR3 sequence: CAIREGRDTGELFF. The DNA for the CDR3 is TGTGCCATCAGAGAGGGACGGGACACCGGGGAGCTGTTTTTT.

With respect to this clonotype: At one of its ends the junction is not consistent with the germline gene, which may arise from a read error. CDR3 sequence reads: CARSQGTGPLTNTGELFF. CDR3 nucleotides: TGTGCCAGAAGCCAGGGCACAGGGCCCTTGACGAACACCGGGGAGCTGTTTTTT. The genes are TRBV4-2 and TRBJ2-2, with D possibly TRBD1 on 6 matching bases. This CDR3 is built from 18 residues. Germline lookup yields CDR1 LGHNA and CDR2 YNFKEQ.

This clonotype was detected ten times or more. The gene calls are TRBV5-1 and TRBJ1-1; 11 bases are shared with TRBD1. This CDR3 has 17 amino acids. CDR1 is SGHRS and CDR2 is YFSETQ in the germline V gene. V shed 3 bases and J 5 bases; nucleotides not matched to a gene: 12. CDR3 sequence reads: CASSWTTGTGGQTEAFF. In DNA, the CDR3 is TGCGCCAGCAGCTGGACTACCGGGACAGGGGGTCAAACTGAAGCTTTCTTT.

There are many counts of this clonotype. The chain uses TRBV6-6 and TRBJ1-5, with D unresolved. The CDR3 is made up of 14 amino acids. Deletions cut 6 bases from V and 5 bases from J, with 14 bases between. Germline V gene sequence: CDR1 MNHNY, CDR2 SVGAGI (reference sequence). As DNA, the CDR3 is TGTGCCAGCAGCCAGGCGGCCCTTGATCAGCCCCAGCATTTT. This codes for CASSQAALDQPQHF.

This clonotype was seen many times. The V gene is TRBV5-1, the J gene TRBJ1-1; TRBD1 agrees at 7 bases. V lost 3 bases to trimming and J lost 0 bases; unmatched junction nucleotides: 11. Germline CDR1 reads SGHRS; CDR2 reads YFSETQ. The CDR3 length is 17 residues. In DNA form, the CDR3 reads TGCGCCAGCAGCTCTCAACCGACAGGACAGGTGAACACTGAAGCTTTCTTT. Its protein is CASSSQPTGQVNTEAFF.

This clonotype has at least ten counts. The V and J genes are TRBV7-8 and TRBJ1-2; weak D call: TRBD1 (6 bases). V lost 5 bases and J 8 bases, leaving 21 bases between the germline ends. The CDR3 sequence is 15 residues long. CDR1 and CDR2 (germline): SGHVS, FQNEAQ. CDR3 nucleotides: TGTGCCAGCAGCCCCAAAAGACAGGATAGGAAGGGCTACACCTTC. This sequence encodes CASSPKRQDRKGYTF.

The rearrangement links TRBV4-2 to TRBJ1-2, with a tentative D call TRBD1 (5 bases). CDR1 and CDR2 (germline): LGHNA, YNFKEQ. V was clipped by 4 bases and J by 4 bases, with 16 bases between them. The CDR3 has 15 residues. Here the CDR3 reads CASSPYSGDPYGYTF. The CDR3, as DNA: TGTGCCAGCAGCCCCTATTCGGGGGACCCCTATGGCTACACCTTC.

Ten or more counts support this clonotype. J is TRBJ1-1 and V is TRBV5-1; D call uncertain. Germline assignment: CDR1 SGHRS and CDR2 YFSETQ. V was pared by 0 bases and J by 1 base, with 4 bases between. This CDR3 is 13 amino acids long. The DNA for the CDR3 is TGCGCCAGCAGCTTGGCCACGAACACTGAAGCTTTCTTT. This codes for CASSLATNTEAFF.

Many counts were recorded for this clonotype. The genes are TRBV14 and TRBJ2-1; TRBD1 agrees at 9 bases. Germline CDR1 SGHDN, CDR2 FVKESK. Trimming removed 2 bases from V and 4 bases from J; junction bases left unmatched: 9. This CDR3 comprises 17 residues. For the CDR3, the DNA is TGTGCCAGCAGCCAATGGCAGGACAGGGGCCTTTACAATGAGCAGTTCTTC. It encodes CASSQWQDRGLYNEQFF. The complete variable domain, with remaining parts taken from reference TRBV14 and TRBJ2-1, reads EAGVTQFPSHSVIEKGQTVTLRCDPISGHDNLYWYRRVMGKEIKFLLHFVKESKQDESGMPNNRFLAERTGGTYSTLKVQPAELEDSGVYFCASSQWQDRGLYNEQFFGPGTRLTVL.

This clonotype was seen repeatedly, ten times or more. The chain joins TRBV7-2 to TRBJ1-3, with unresolved D. CDR1 and CDR2 from the germline V gene are SGHTA and FQGNSA. This CDR3 has 13 amino acids. V was pared by 5 bases and J by 5 bases, with 10 bases between. The CDR3 region has the DNA TGTGCCAGCAGCCCAGGACTGAGAAACACCATATATTTT. This sequence encodes CASSPGLRNTIYF.

This clonotype was detected many times. The chain links TRBV7-9 to TRBJ1-6, with 10 bases fitting TRBD1. In germline, CDR1 is SEHNR, CDR2 FQNEAQ (reference sequence). The CDR3 sequence is 15 residues long. Losses at the gene ends were 4 bases for V and 9 bases for J; bases not matched to a gene: 6. The CDR3 sequence: CASSYFRDRGSPLHF. The CDR3, as DNA: TGTGCCAGCAGCTATTTCCGGGACAGGGGTTCACCCCTCCACTTT.

This clonotype has at least ten counts. The chain employs TRBV7-2 and TRBJ1-2; tentatively, D is TRBD1 (6 bases). The V gene's germline CDR1 is SGHTA and CDR2 FQGNSA. The CDR3 is 14 amino acids. The V gene lost 1 base and the J gene lost 5 bases, with 11 bases spanning the gap. CDR3 DNA sequence: TGTGCCAGCAGCTTAGAACCCGGGACATATGGCTACACCTTC. Translation: CASSLEPGTYGYTF.

This clonotype was observed many times. The V and J genes are TRBV20-1 and TRBJ1-1; D is undetermined. Germline CDR1 and CDR2: DFQATT and SNEGSKA (reference sequence). Trimming removed 5 bases at V and 1 base at J, with 17 bases between. This CDR3 comprises 15 residues. Written as DNA, the CDR3 is TGCAGTGCTCCCACTCTCTCAGGAGGGAACACTGAAGCTTTCTTT. This encodes CSAPTLSGGNTEAFF.

This clonotype was found many times. V usage is TRBV7-6 and J usage is TRBJ2-1; unclear D gene. The CDR3 has 16 residues. Germline CDR1 reads SGHVS; CDR2 reads FNYEAQ. V was shortened by 5 bases and J by 0 bases, with 14 bases between the two germline ends. The CDR3 is CASSRGSSSSYNEQFF. For the CDR3, the DNA is TGTGCCAGCAGCCGAGGCAGCTCTAGCTCCTACAATGAGCAGTTCTTC.

This clonotype was detected many times. The CDR3 region is CASSKSTDTQYF. As DNA, the CDR3 is TGTGCCAGCAGCAAGAGCACAGATACGCAGTATTTT. The chain is built from TRBV7-9 and TRBJ2-3; D unclear. Trimming cost V 5 bases and J 0 bases, with 3 bases left between them. Germline V CDR1 and CDR2: SEHNR, FQNEAQ (reference sequence). The CDR3 spans 12 residues. The full variable domain, rest sourced from reference TRBV7-9 and TRBJ2-3, is DTGVSQNPRHKITKRGQNVTFRCDPISEHNRLYWYRQTLGQGPEFLTYFQNEAQLEKSRLLSDRFSAERPKGSFSTLEIQRTEQGDSAMYLCASSKSTDTQYFGPGTRLTVL.

This clonotype was observed at least ten times. The chain employs TRBV5-1 and TRBJ1-3; 7 positions match TRBD1. After removal of 0 bases from V and 2 bases from J, the junction contained 2 bases not matched to a gene. The CDR3 length is 15 residues. From germline, CDR1 is SGHRS and CDR2 YFSETQ. CDR3: CASSLEGAPGNTIYF. CDR3 nucleotides: TGCGCCAGCAGCTTGGAGGGGGCGCCTGGAAACACCATATATTTT.

Many counts were recorded for this clonotype. The chain has TRBV7-6 and TRBJ1-1, with D maybe TRBD1 (6 bases). Germline loops: CDR1 SGHVS, CDR2 FNYEAQ. This CDR3 is built from 17 residues. Trimming removed 5 bases from V and 4 bases from J, with 23 bases in between. This CDR3 is CASSAQVSGELSTEAFF. CDR3 bases: TGTGCCAGCAGCGCACAAGTCTCAGGGGAATTAAGCACTGAAGCTTTCTTT.

This clonotype appeared many times. The gene calls are TRBV30 and TRBJ2-1, with 10 bases identical to TRBD2. Trimming took 2 bases from V and 9 from J; bases not matched to a gene: 10. This CDR3 contains 15 residues. Germline CDR1 GTSNPN, CDR2 SVGIG (reference sequence). For the CDR3, the DNA is TGTGCCTGGAGTCTCCCTAGCGGGGGATCCGGTGAGCAGTTCTTC. It translates to CAWSLPSGGSGEQFF.

Of note for this clonotype: One junction end disagrees with the germline gene, perhaps due to a read error. The chain is built from TRBV20-1 and TRBJ2-3, with a possible D match to TRBD2 (7 bases). The CDR3 runs to 14 residues. From germline, CDR1 is DFQATT and CDR2 SNEGSKA (reference sequence). CDR3 sequence: CSARIGGRTDTHYF. For the CDR3, the DNA is TGCAGTGCTAGGATCGGGGGGCGCACAGATACGCACTACTTT.

Concerning this clonotype: The junction and the germline gene differ at one end; a read error may be behind it. J is TRBJ1-5 and V is TRBV20-1; weak D call: TRBD1 (5 bases). CDR3 size: 17 residues. Per germline, CDR1 DFQATT and CDR2 SNEGSKA (reference sequence). CDR3: CSARPARQGPLGQTQHF. The CDR3 coding sequence is TGCAGTGCTAGACCCGCGCGGCAGGGACCTTTGGGTCAGACCCAGCATTTT.

Ten or more counts support this clonotype. As DNA, the CDR3 is TGCAGTGCTCAGCCGGGACAGGGGTCCGGCTACACCTTC. It translates to CSAQPGQGSGYTF. This chain uses TRBV20-1 with TRBJ1-2; 10 positions agree with TRBD1. The CDR3 has 13 residues. V gave up 5 bases and J gave up 8 bases; unmatched junction bases: 8. Germline V gives CDR1 DFQATT, CDR2 SNEGSKA (reference sequence).